This T cell receptor (beta chain) is drawn from a study of OX40 agonist ivuxolimab in advanced cancers. Germline V gene data show CDR1 as SGHVS and CDR2 as FNYEAQ. With 5 bases clipped from V and 6 bases from J, the junction kept 4 bases outside the gene matches. There are 14 residues in the CDR3. Sequenced by immunoSEQ multiplex PCR; TCRdb stores in-frame clones only, minus some. The repertoire consists of 60,000 to 70,000 clones, with approximately 87% occurring once and the leading ten covering about 3.9%. This clonotype was obtained from an adult with an advanced solid tumor such as melanoma, head and neck, liver or kidney cancer. This sequence joins TRBV7-6 and TRBJ1-6; 7 bases are shared with TRBD1. The specimen was CD4+ or CD8+ T cells sorted from blood, collected in a trial of the OX40 agonist ivuxolimab. In nucleotides, the CDR3 is TGTGCCAGCAGCCCCGACAGGGTTAATTCACCCCTCCACTTT. Its translation is CASSPDRVNSPLHF.